This record covers a single T cell receptor beta chain. The data stem from a study of blood T cell repertoires in COVID-19. For the study at large: Samples came from the United States, Italy and Spain, spanning acute and convalescent COVID-19.

Per germline, CDR1 SGHVS and CDR2 FQNEAQ. The CDR3 is 16 residues long. Trimming took 5 bases from V and 3 from J, leaving 17 bases between them. In the original analysis: Amplification of reference gene primers was used by the study to estimate nucleated cell counts. The assay was immunoSEQ multiplex PCR, and TCRdb's table has in-frame clones only and misses some. The DNA was the basis for D and trimming; V, J and clone size are from that table. The sample has some 74,000 clones, roughly 83% seen once; the top ten hold over 40%. Sequencing was done on a sample of peripheral blood. The rearrangement links TRBV7-8 to TRBJ2-1; D possibly corresponds to TRBD2 (6 bases). The sequence derives from a man at least 80 years old with acute or convalescent COVID-19. CDR3 protein: CASSRRSGGGYNEQFF. The CDR3 nucleotides read TGTGCCAGCAGCCGTAGGTCCGGGGGAGGCTACAATGAGCAGTTCTTC.